Below are 17 T cell receptor beta chains sequenced from a single sample in a study of blood T cell repertoires in COVID-19. Assay used: immunoSEQ multiplex PCR; TCRdb lists only in-frame clones, some missing. The repertoire holds more than 250,000 clones, with around 86% as singletons. Sequenced material: peripheral blood. These receptors originate from a young man with active or convalescent COVID-19.

The V call is TRBV7-8, the J call TRBJ2-7; the D gene is possibly TRBD2 (5 bases). Germline V lookup: CDR1 SGHVS, CDR2 FQNEAQ. V was shortened by 8 bases and J by 6 bases, with 14 bases between the two germline ends. The CDR3 runs 12 residues. The CDR3 DNA sequence: TGTGCCAGCTCTTTTGCGAGGGTCGAGCAGTACTTC. Residues: CASSFARVEQYF.

The J gene is TRBJ2-5, the V gene TRBV7-9; 15 bases map to TRBD2. This CDR3 region has 16 residues. Germline V CDR1 and CDR2: SEHNR, FQNEAQ (reference sequence). Germline trimming cut 6 bases from V and 4 bases from J; bases unmatched to any gene: 6. The CDR3 here is CASSSGLAGGGETQYF. DNA of the CDR3: TGTGCCAGCAGTTCGGGACTAGCGGGAGGAGGAGAGACCCAGTACTTC.

The chain is built from TRBV28 and TRBJ1-4; TRBD1 might be the D (5 bases). CDR1 and CDR2 from the germline V gene are MDHEN and SYDVKM. CDR3 length: 13 residues. The germline V and J ends were trimmed by 10 bases and 8 bases, with 17 bases remaining between them. The CDR3 protein is CATREGELEKLFF. CDR3 in DNA: TGTGCCACCAGGGAGGGTGAACTCGAAAAACTGTTTTTT.

The chain has TRBV6-5 and TRBJ1-5, with D possibly matching TRBD1 (6 bases). The CDR3 has 14 residues. V shed 0 bases and J shed 14 bases, with 17 bases lying between them. Germline V gives CDR1 MNHEY, CDR2 SVGAGI. The CDR3, as DNA: TGTGCCAGCAGTTACTCGAAGGGACACGGGCGGGAGCATTTT. It specifies CASSYSKGHGREHF.

The rearrangement uses TRBV10-3 and TRBJ2-3, with D uncertain. The CDR3 consists of 14 residues. The V gene lost 7 bases and the J gene lost 2 bases, with 13 bases spanning the gap. The germline CDR1 and CDR2 sequences are ENHRY and SYGVKD. The CDR3 protein is CAINARGDTDTQYF. The CDR3 DNA reads TGTGCCATCAATGCGAGAGGAGACACAGATACGCAGTATTTT.

This sequence joins TRBV11-3 and TRBJ1-2; possible D gene TRBD1, 5 bases. CDR3 length: 11 amino acids. Looked up from germline, CDR1 is SGHNT and CDR2 is YENEEA. V lost 5 bases and J 8 bases, leaving 9 bases between the germline ends. CDR3 bases: TGTGCCAGCAGCAGACAGCGAGGCTACACCTTC. Protein sequence: CASSRQRGYTF.

The gene calls are TRBV3-1 (or the pseudogene TRBV3-2) and TRBJ2-1; 11 bases line up with TRBD2. Germline V gene sequence: CDR1 LGHDT, CDR2 YNNKEL (reference sequence). J gave up 15 bases and V 0 bases, and 4 bases lay outside the gene matches. The CDR3 loop spans 13 amino acids. The CDR3 DNA reads TGTGCCAGCAGCCAAGACCTAGCGGGGGGACGGTTCTTC. Translating gives CASSQDLAGGRFF.

V and J are TRBV11-2 and TRBJ1-1; D is perhaps TRBD1 (5 bases). The CDR3 covers 14 residues. Trimming took off 2 bases at V and 6 bases at J, with 13 bases between the two ends. Germline loops: CDR1 SGHAT, CDR2 FQNNGV. The CDR3 DNA reads TGTGCCAGCAGCTTATCCCGGGGGATTCCTGAAGCTTTCTTT. Translating gives CASSLSRGIPEAFF. The variable domain in full, with the rest retrieved from reference TRBV11-2 and TRBJ1-1, is EAGVAQSPRYKIIEKRQSVAFWCNPISGHATLYWYQQILGQGPKLLIQFQNNGVVDDSQLPKDRFSAERLKGVDSTLKIQPAKLEDSAVYLCASSLSRGIPEAFFGQGTRLTVV.

The rearrangement links TRBV28 to TRBJ2-7; 7 bases align to TRBD2. J lost 0 bases, V lost 7 bases, and 15 bases had no gene match. Germline V gene data show CDR1 as MDHEN and CDR2 as SYDVKM. This CDR3 comprises 17 residues. CDR3 protein: CASTRAGPSGTSYEQYF. DNA of the CDR3: TGTGCCAGCACCCGGGCGGGGCCTAGCGGAACCTCCTACGAGCAGTACTTC.

This chain connects TRBV7-3 to TRBJ1-2, with D possibly being TRBD1 (6 bases). CDR1 and CDR2 (germline): SGHTA, FQGTGA. V lost 6 bases and J lost 3, with 17 bases in between. This CDR3 comprises 15 residues. This chain's CDR3 is CASRVSGARHYGYTF. The CDR3 DNA reads TGTGCCAGCAGAGTTTCAGGGGCGCGTCACTATGGCTACACCTTC.

V is TRBV5-1 and J is TRBJ2-7, with 7 bases that match TRBD1. This CDR3 has 14 amino acids. Per germline, CDR1 SGHRS and CDR2 YFSETQ. The junction had 11 bases not matched to a gene; V was cut back by 5 bases and J by 6 bases. CDR3 DNA: TGCGCCAGCAGAGCCGGGACCTCAGGGGGCGAGCAGTACTTC. This codes for CASRAGTSGGEQYF.

The chain recombines TRBV5-1 with TRBJ2-6; D is perhaps TRBD1 (5 bases). The CDR3 has 14 amino acids. V was cut by 1 base and J by 17 bases, with 19 bases left in between. CDR1 is SGHRS and CDR2 is YFSETQ in the germline V gene. CDR3 nucleotides: TGCGCCAGCAGCTTGCTAGGACAAAGACCCCTTTTGACTTTC. Translating it yields CASSLLGQRPLLTF.

This chain uses TRBV19 with TRBJ2-7; D might be TRBD2 (5 bases). V lost 6 bases to trimming and J lost 0 bases, with 9 bases between them. This CDR3 spans 13 amino acids. Germline V gene sequence: CDR1 LNHDA, CDR2 SQIVND (reference sequence). The CDR3 region is CASSVLGSYEQYF. CDR3 bases: TGTGCCAGTAGCGTACTAGGCTCCTACGAGCAGTACTTC. The entire variable domain, with the rest obtained from reference TRBV19 and TRBJ2-7, is as follows: DGGITQSPKYLFRKEGQNVTLSCEQNLNHDAMYWYRQDPGQGLRLIYYSQIVNDFQKGDIAEGYSVSREKKESFPLTVTSAQKNPTAFYLCASSVLGSYEQYFGPGTRLTVT.

Notes on this clone: One end of the junction fails to match germline, which may point to a read error. The chain links TRBV7-9 to TRBJ2-7, with D possibly matching TRBD1 (6 bases). The CDR3 length is 16 residues. Germline CDR1 is SEHNR and CDR2 is FQNEAQ (reference sequence). CDR3 sequence: CASSVATGPHNYEQYF. CDR3 sequence (DNA): TGTGCCAGCAGCGTAGCGACAGGCCCACATAACTACGAGCAGTACTTC.

The genes are TRBV19 and TRBJ1-3; D ambiguous. The germline gives CDR1 LNHDA, CDR2 SQIVND (reference sequence). The CDR3 spans 16 residues. V gave up 3 bases and J gave up 6 bases, with 18 bases separating them. The CDR3 loop reads CASSMEGLVPANTIYF. The CDR3 region has the DNA TGTGCCAGTAGTATGGAAGGACTGGTCCCAGCAAACACCATATATTTT. The variable domain in full, completed from reference TRBV19 and TRBJ1-3, reads DGGITQSPKYLFRKEGQNVTLSCEQNLNHDAMYWYRQDPGQGLRLIYYSQIVNDFQKGDIAEGYSVSREKKESFPLTVTSAQKNPTAFYLCASSMEGLVPANTIYFGEGSWLTVV.

The J gene is TRBJ2-3, the V gene TRBV5-1; 7 bases match TRBD2. Looked up from germline, CDR1 is SGHRS and CDR2 is YFSETQ. V lost 0 bases to trimming and J lost 4 bases; unmatched junction nucleotides: 11. The CDR3 is made up of 17 amino acids. CDR3 nucleotides: TGCGCCAGCAGCTTGGAAGGAGGGAGGGGAGGAGCAGATACGCAGTATTTT. It yields the protein CASSLEGGRGGADTQYF.

This clone was seen more than once but under ten times. This chain joins TRBV5-3 and TRBJ2-6; possibly TRBD2 for D (6 bases). TRBV5-3 is given ORF status, its function remaining uncertain. The CDR3 loop spans 19 amino acids. V was clipped by 7 bases and J by 0 bases, with 23 bases between them. Here the CDR3 reads CARSPILGLPDSGANVLTF. The CDR3 DNA reads as TGTGCCAGATCCCCCATTCTGGGACTTCCAGACTCTGGGGCCAACGTCCTGACTTTC.